One and the same sample provided the 24 T cell receptor beta chains below, sequenced in a study of shared clonotypes between healthy human individuals. Using immunoSEQ multiplex PCR, the repertoire was profiled, and TCRdb retains in-frame clones only, with some absent. Here the sample spans around 1,100,000 clones, approximately 80% being singletons. Sequencing was done on a sample of memory CD4+ T cells from PBMCs. Subset: CD45RA-negative fraction. Receptor source: a man aged 18 to 35 in good health. Some clones in this sample may be carry-over from other donors' samples.

This chain joins TRBV9 and TRBJ2-7, with D unresolved. The germline CDR1 and CDR2 sequences are SGDLS and YYNGEE. Trimming shortened V by 4 bases and J by 1 base, and 12 bases separated the two germline ends. The CDR3 has 14 amino acids. The CDR3 DNA follows: TGTGCCAGCAGCCCGCGACAAATTTCCTACGAGCAGTACTTC. Residues: CASSPRQISYEQYF.

About this clone: A clone one base away is much larger, so this may be a read error. This chain connects TRBV30 to TRBJ1-1; maybe TRBD1 (6 bases). From germline, CDR1 is GTSNPN and CDR2 SVGIG (reference sequence). CDR3 length equals 11 residues. The CDR3 reads CAWGVHRAAFF. Here the CDR3 DNA reads TGTGCCTGGGGTGTACACAGGGCCGCTTTCTTT.

The rearrangement joins TRBV6-5 to TRBJ2-4; no clear D gene. CDR1 is MNHEY and CDR2 is SVGAGI in the germline V gene. This CDR3 has 16 amino acids. The V end lost 0 bases, the J end lost 0 bases, and 9 bases lay between the germline ends. The CDR3 DNA sequence: TGTGCCAGCAGTTACTCCATCGGCTTAGCCAAAAACATTCAGTACTTC. Translation gives CASSYSIGLAKNIQYF.

This clone was detected a few times. The sample holds other DNA sequences that translate to the same CDR3. The chain is built from TRBV28 and TRBJ2-7; no clear D gene. V was clipped by 6 bases and J by 4 bases, with 7 bases between them. CDR3 size: 11 residues. Germline CDR1 is MDHEN and CDR2 is SYDVKM. In nucleotides, the CDR3 is TGTGCCAGCAGGACCTATTACGAGCAGTACTTC. Its protein is CASRTYYEQYF.

As DNA, the CDR3 is TGTGCCAGCAGCTTAGGGGTAATGGGGGAGCTGTTTTTT. As protein: CASSLGVMGELFF. The V gene is TRBV7-3, the J gene TRBJ2-2; no definite D call. V lost 2 bases to trimming and J lost 8 bases, with 9 bases between them. There are 13 residues in the CDR3. Germline V lookup: CDR1 SGHTA, CDR2 FQGTGA.

The J gene is TRBJ1-1, the V gene TRBV6-5; no clear D. Germline CDR1 reads MNHEY; CDR2 reads SVGAGI. This CDR3 has 14 residues. V gave up 2 bases and J gave up 2 bases, with 9 bases separating them. The CDR3 here is CASSYRHPNTEAFF. In DNA, the CDR3 is TGTGCCAGCAGTTACAGGCACCCTAACACTGAAGCTTTCTTT.

Here the CDR3 DNA reads TGTGCCAGCAGCTATAGCCGGGGAGTCTACGAGCAGTACTTC. It is translated as CASSYSRGVYEQYF. The chain carries TRBV7-2 and TRBJ2-7; maybe TRBD2 (5 bases). Trimming took off 4 bases at V and 3 bases at J, with 13 bases between the two ends. Germline values: CDR1 SGHTA, CDR2 FQGNSA. This CDR3 comprises 14 residues.

The genes are TRBV7-9 and TRBJ2-1, with D unresolved. The V and J ends lost 0 bases and 6 bases respectively, with 15 bases between them. The germline CDR1 and CDR2 sequences are SEHNR and FQNEAQ (reference sequence). This CDR3 comprises 16 residues. This CDR3 is CASSLAVTPMGNEQFF. The CDR3 bases are TGTGCCAGCAGCTTAGCGGTCACGCCCATGGGCAATGAGCAGTTCTTC. Combining the CDR3 with reference TRBV7-9 and TRBJ2-1 gives the whole variable domain DTGVSQNPRHKITKRGQNVTFRCDPISEHNRLYWYRQTLGQGPEFLTYFQNEAQLEKSRLLSDRFSAERPKGSFSTLEIQRTEQGDSAMYLCASSLAVTPMGNEQFFGPGTRLTVL.

The chain uses TRBV5-1 and TRBJ2-6; unclear D gene. The V end was cut by 2 bases, the J end by 4 bases, with 10 bases between. Germline CDR1 and CDR2: SGHRS and YFSETQ. This CDR3 comprises 15 residues. The CDR3 DNA is TGCGCCAGCAGCTTAGACAACTCCGGGGCCAACGTCCTGACTTTC. It yields the protein CASSLDNSGANVLTF.

This clone was recorded once. The V call is TRBV7-3, the J call TRBJ2-1, with 11 bases matching TRBD2. The V gene's germline CDR1 is SGHTA and CDR2 FQGTGA. The CDR3 sequence is 16 residues long. Unmatched junction bases numbered 5, after V lost 5 bases and J lost 2 bases. The CDR3 DNA is TGTGCCAGCAGCCGTATAGCGGGAGGGACCTACAATGAGCAGTTCTTC. The encoded protein is CASSRIAGGTYNEQFF.

This clone has ten or more counts. Other DNA sequences of this sample code for an identical CDR3. CDR3 sequence: CASSGDRVPYEQYF. In nucleotides, the CDR3 is TGTGCCAGCAGTGGGGACAGGGTACCCTACGAGCAGTACTTC. The rearrangement joins TRBV2 to TRBJ2-7, with 9 bases that match TRBD1. After removal of 4 bases from V and 2 bases from J, the junction contained 3 bases not matched to a gene. The CDR3 sequence is 14 residues long. Per the germline V gene, CDR1 is SNHLY and CDR2 is FYNNEI. The variable domain in full, completed from reference TRBV2 and TRBJ2-7, reads EPEVTQTPSHQVTQMGQEVILRCVPISNHLYFYWYRQILGQKVEFLVSFYNNEISEKSEIFDDQFSVERPDGSNFTLKIRSTKLEDSAMYFCASSGDRVPYEQYFGPGTRLTVT.

The J gene is TRBJ2-7, the V gene TRBV27; 8 positions agree with TRBD1. The CDR3 contains 15 residues. Germline V gene data show CDR1 as MNHEY and CDR2 as SMNVEV (reference sequence). The J segment lost 2 bases and the V segment lost 6 bases, leaving 9 bases of the junction unmatched. The CDR3 protein is CASSRGTGQTYEQYF. DNA of the CDR3: TGTGCCAGCAGCCGAGGGACAGGTCAAACCTACGAGCAGTACTTC.

V is TRBV6-1 and J is TRBJ2-7, with 8 bases matching TRBD1. The germline CDR1 and CDR2 sequences are MNHNS and SASEGT. This CDR3 contains 16 residues. Unmatched junction bases numbered 8, after V lost 4 bases and J lost 0 bases. In DNA, the CDR3 is TGTGCCAGCAGTGTCGGGACAGGCGTACCCTCCTACGAGCAGTACTTC. This codes for CASSVGTGVPSYEQYF.

Remarks on this clone: This may arise from a read error, as a much more abundant clone is one base away. The chain has TRBV18 and TRBJ1-1; 9 bases are shared with TRBD1. Looked up from germline, CDR1 is KGHSH and CDR2 is LQKENI. The CDR3 is made up of 15 amino acids. Trimming cost V 3 bases and J 1 base; bases outside gene matches: 3. CDR3 in amino acids: CASSPTTGGNTEAFF. The CDR3 DNA follows: TGTGCCAGCTCACCGACGACAGGGGGGAACACTGAAGCTTTCTTT.

The gene calls are TRBV6-1 and TRBJ1-3, with 10 bases fitting TRBD1. Germline CDR1 reads MNHNS; CDR2 reads SASEGT. V was pared by 6 bases and J by 3 bases, with 5 bases of the junction left unmatched. The CDR3 runs 15 residues. The CDR3 here is CASRLDRGLGNTIYF. The CDR3 DNA follows: TGTGCCAGCAGGCTCGACAGGGGGCTTGGAAACACCATATATTTT.

This chain uses TRBV6-1 with TRBJ1-2; D might be TRBD1 (6 bases). This CDR3 has 14 amino acids. Per germline, CDR1 MNHNS and CDR2 SASEGT. V was cut by 2 bases and J by 5 bases, with 12 bases left in between. The CDR3 DNA follows: TGTGCCAGCAGTGAATCAGGGACAAGGTATGGCTACACCTTC. Its translation: CASSESGTRYGYTF.

For the CDR3, the DNA is TGTGCCAGCAGCTTAGGGTCTGGACAGCTGTCGAGGAGGGAGCAGTACTTC. Its protein is CASSLGSGQLSRREQYF. The chain combines TRBV13 with TRBJ2-7; tentative D call: TRBD1 (6 bases). The germline V gene has CDR1 PRHDT and CDR2 FYEKMQ (reference sequence). CDR3 length: 17 residues. Trimming pared 0 bases from V and 7 bases from J, leaving 22 bases between.

CDR3 coding DNA: TGTGCCAGCACCAGTGGAAGTAACTATGGCTACACCTTC. This encodes CASTSGSNYGYTF. The chain has TRBV7-8 and TRBJ1-2, with D hard to call. Germline V gene sequence: CDR1 SGHVS, CDR2 FQNEAQ. The CDR3 runs to 13 residues. Trimming stripped 7 bases from V and 1 base from J, with 10 bases between.

About this clone itself: One junction end does not reproduce the germline sequence, and a read error may be involved. J is TRBJ1-1 and V is TRBV5-1; 8 bases fit TRBD1. The CDR3 is made up of 15 amino acids. Germline V gene data show CDR1 as SGHRS and CDR2 as YFSETQ. The chain's CDR3 is CAGSSTTGVRTEAFF. In nucleotides, the CDR3 is TGCGCCGGCAGCTCCACGACAGGGGTCCGCACTGAAGCTTTCTTT.

The chain employs TRBV11-2 and TRBJ1-1; a weak D match, TRBD1 (5 bases). Germline V gene lookup returns CDR1 SGHAT and CDR2 FQNNGV. The CDR3 is 15 residues long. Trimming took 8 bases from V and 0 from J, leaving 16 bases between them. In DNA, the CDR3 is TGTGCCAGCGTGGGGGGTATTTACATGAACACTGAAGCTTTCTTT. Translated: CASVGGIYMNTEAFF.

The V call is TRBV5-8, the J call TRBJ2-5, with D tentatively TRBD2 (5 bases). CDR3 length: 16 amino acids. Trimming stripped 4 bases from V and 5 bases from J, with 21 bases between. Germline loops: CDR1 SGHTS, CDR2 YDEGEE. The CDR3 DNA reads as TGTGCCAGCAGCGATGGCGTGAGGGTGGCAATGGAGACCCAGTACTTC. Protein product: CASSDGVRVAMETQYF.

CDR3: CASSTDGAYEQYF. The CDR3 coding sequence is TGTGCCAGCAGCACGGATGGGGCCTACGAGCAGTACTTC. The chain recombines TRBV6-1 with TRBJ2-7; D unclear. CDR1 is MNHNS and CDR2 is SASEGT in the germline V gene. The CDR3 totals 13 residues. The germline V and J ends were trimmed by 6 bases and 2 bases, with 11 bases remaining between them.

This chain uses TRBV19 with TRBJ1-1; the D gene is possibly TRBD1 (5 bases). Per germline, CDR1 LNHDA and CDR2 SQIVND (reference sequence). CDR3 length: 14 residues. Trimming took off 5 bases at V and 4 bases at J, with 14 bases between the two ends. As DNA, the CDR3 is TGTGCCAGTAGTGGTTGGTCTGGGGGCACTGAAGCTTTCTTT. As protein: CASSGWSGGTEAFF.

The genes are TRBV9 and TRBJ2-2; no reliable D call. The germline V and J ends were trimmed by 4 bases and 4 bases, with 8 bases remaining between them. The length of the CDR3 is 13 residues. Germline CDR1 is SGDLS and CDR2 is YYNGEE. The DNA for the CDR3 is TGTGCCAGCAGCCCACTTGTCACCGGGGAGCTGTTTTTT. Translated: CASSPLVTGELFF.